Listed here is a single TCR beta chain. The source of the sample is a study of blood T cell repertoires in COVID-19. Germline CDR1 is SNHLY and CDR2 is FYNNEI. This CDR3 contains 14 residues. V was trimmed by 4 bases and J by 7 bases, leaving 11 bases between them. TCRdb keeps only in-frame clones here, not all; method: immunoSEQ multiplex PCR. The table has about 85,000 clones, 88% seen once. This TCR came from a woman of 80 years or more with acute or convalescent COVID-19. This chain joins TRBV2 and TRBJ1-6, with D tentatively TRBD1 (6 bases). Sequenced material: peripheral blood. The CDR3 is CASSVLQGNSPLHF. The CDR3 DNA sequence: TGTGCCAGCAGTGTCTTGCAGGGGAATTCACCCCTCCACTTT.